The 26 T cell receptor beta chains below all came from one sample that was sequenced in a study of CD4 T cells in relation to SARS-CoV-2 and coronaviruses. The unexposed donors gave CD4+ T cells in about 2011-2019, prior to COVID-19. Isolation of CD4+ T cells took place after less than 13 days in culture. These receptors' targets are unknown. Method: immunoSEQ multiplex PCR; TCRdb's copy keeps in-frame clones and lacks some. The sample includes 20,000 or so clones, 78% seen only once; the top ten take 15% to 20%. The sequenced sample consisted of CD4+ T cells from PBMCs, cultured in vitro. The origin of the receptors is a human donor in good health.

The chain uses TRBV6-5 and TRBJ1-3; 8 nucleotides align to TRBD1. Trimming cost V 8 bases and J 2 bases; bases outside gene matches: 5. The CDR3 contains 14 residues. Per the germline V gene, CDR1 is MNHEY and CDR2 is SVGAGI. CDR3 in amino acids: CASRTGSPGNTIYF. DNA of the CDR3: TGTGCCAGCCGGACAGGGAGCCCTGGAAACACCATATATTTT.

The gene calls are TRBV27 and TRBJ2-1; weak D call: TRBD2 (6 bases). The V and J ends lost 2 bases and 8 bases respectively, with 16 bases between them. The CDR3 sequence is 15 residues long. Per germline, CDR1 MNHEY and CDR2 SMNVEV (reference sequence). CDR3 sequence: CASSLMQGGDDEQFF. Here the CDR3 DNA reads TGTGCCAGCAGTTTAATGCAGGGCGGGGACGATGAGCAGTTCTTC.

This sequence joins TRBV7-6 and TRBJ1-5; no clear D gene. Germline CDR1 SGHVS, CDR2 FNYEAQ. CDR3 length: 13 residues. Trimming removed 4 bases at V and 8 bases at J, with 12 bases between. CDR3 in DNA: TGTGCCAGCAGCTGGACGGTCGGGGAGCCCCAGCATTTT. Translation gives CASSWTVGEPQHF.

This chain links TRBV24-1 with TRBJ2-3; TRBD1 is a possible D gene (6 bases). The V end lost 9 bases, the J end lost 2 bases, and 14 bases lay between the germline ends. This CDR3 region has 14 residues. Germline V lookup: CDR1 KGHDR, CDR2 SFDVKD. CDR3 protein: CATGGQGITDTQYF. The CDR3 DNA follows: TGTGCCACCGGGGGCCAGGGGATCACAGATACGCAGTATTTT.

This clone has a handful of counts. The CDR3 loop is CASSRNGATNEKLFF. The CDR3 coding sequence is TGTGCCAGCAGCCGCAACGGTGCAACTAATGAAAAACTGTTTTTT. The chain links TRBV3-1 (or the pseudogene TRBV3-2) to TRBJ1-4; no firm D call. The CDR3 totals 15 residues. V lost 4 bases, J lost 0 bases, and 9 bases lay in between. Germline V gene lookup returns CDR1 LGHDT and CDR2 YNNKEL (reference sequence).

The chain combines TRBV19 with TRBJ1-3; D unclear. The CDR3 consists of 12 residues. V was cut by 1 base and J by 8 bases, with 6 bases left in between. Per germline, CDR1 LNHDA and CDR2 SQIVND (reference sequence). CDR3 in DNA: TGTGCCAGTAGTATAGCCGCTGACACCATATATTTT. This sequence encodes CASSIAADTIYF.

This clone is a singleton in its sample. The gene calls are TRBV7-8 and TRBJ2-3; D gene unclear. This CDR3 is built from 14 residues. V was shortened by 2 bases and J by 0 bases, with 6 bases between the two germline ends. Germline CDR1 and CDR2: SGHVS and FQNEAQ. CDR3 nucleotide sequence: TGTGCCAGCAGCTTAATGGACAGCACAGATACGCAGTATTTT. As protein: CASSLMDSTDTQYF.

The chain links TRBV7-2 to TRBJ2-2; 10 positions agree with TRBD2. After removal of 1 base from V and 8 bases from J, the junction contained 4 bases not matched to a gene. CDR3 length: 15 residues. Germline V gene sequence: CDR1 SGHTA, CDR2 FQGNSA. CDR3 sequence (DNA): TGTGCCAGCAGCTTAGATTTAGCGGGAGGTGGGGAGCTGTTTTTT. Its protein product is CASSLDLAGGGELFF.

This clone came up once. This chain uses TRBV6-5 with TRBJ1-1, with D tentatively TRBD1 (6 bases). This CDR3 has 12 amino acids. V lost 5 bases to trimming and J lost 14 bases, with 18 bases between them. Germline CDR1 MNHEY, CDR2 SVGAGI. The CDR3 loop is CASSTRGGVEFF. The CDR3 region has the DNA TGTGCCAGCAGTACGCGAGGGGGGGTAGAATTCTTT.

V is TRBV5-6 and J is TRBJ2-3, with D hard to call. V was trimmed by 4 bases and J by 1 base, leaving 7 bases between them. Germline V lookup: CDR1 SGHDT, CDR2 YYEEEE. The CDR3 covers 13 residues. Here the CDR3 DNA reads TGTGCCAGCAGCCGTGCGGGCACAGATACGCAGTATTTT. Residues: CASSRAGTDTQYF.

In DNA, the CDR3 is TGTGCCAGCAGTTTAGCAGGGGGAAATCAGCCCCAGCATTTT. Amino acid sequence: CASSLAGGNQPQHF. The V and J genes are TRBV28 and TRBJ1-5; 7 bases agree with TRBD1. Germline V lookup: CDR1 MDHEN, CDR2 SYDVKM. J was trimmed by 4 bases and V by 2 bases; bases with no gene match: 2. CDR3 length: 14 amino acids.

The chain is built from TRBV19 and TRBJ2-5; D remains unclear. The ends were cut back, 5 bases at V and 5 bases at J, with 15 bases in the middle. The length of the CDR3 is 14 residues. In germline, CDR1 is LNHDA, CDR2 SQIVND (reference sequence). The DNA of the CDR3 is TGTGCCAGTAGTCGGAGTCCCCAGAGGGAGACCCAGTACTTC. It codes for CASSRSPQRETQYF. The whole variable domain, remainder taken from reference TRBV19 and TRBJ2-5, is DGGITQSPKYLFRKEGQNVTLSCEQNLNHDAMYWYRQDPGQGLRLIYYSQIVNDFQKGDIAEGYSVSREKKESFPLTVTSAQKNPTAFYLCASSRSPQRETQYFGPGTRLLVL.

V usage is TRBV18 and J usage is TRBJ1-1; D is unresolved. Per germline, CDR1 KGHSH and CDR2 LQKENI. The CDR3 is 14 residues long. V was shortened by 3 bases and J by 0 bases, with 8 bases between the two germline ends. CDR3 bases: TGTGCCAGCTCACCCGGACGGTTGAACACTGAAGCTTTCTTT. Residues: CASSPGRLNTEAFF.

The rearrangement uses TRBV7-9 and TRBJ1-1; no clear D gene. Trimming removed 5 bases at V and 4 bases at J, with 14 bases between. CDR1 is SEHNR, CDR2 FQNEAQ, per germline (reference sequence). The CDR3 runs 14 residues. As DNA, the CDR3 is TGTGCCAGCAGCGACCGTGGGGTAGTCACTGAAGCTTTCTTT. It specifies CASSDRGVVTEAFF.

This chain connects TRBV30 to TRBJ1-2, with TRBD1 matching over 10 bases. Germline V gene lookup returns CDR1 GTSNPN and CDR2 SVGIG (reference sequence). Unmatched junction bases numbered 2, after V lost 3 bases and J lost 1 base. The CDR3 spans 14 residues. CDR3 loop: CAWRGQGDNYGYTF. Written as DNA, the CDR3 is TGTGCCTGGAGAGGACAGGGGGATAACTATGGCTACACCTTC.

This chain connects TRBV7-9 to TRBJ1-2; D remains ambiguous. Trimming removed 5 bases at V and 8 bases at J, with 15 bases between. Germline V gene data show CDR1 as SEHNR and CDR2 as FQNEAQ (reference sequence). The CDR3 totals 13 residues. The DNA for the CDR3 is TGTGCCAGCAGCCCGAATTCCGGTGGGGGCTACACCTTC. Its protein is CASSPNSGGGYTF.

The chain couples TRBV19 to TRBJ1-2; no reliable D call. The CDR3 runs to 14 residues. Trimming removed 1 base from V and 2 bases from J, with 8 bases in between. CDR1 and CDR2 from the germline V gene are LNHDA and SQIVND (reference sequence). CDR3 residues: CASSIGQENYGYTF. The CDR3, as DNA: TGTGCCAGTAGTATAGGGCAGGAGAACTATGGCTACACCTTC.

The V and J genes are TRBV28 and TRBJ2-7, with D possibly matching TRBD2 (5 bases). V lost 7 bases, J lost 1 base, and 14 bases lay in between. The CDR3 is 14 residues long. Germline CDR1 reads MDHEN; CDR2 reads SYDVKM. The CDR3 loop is CASTPSRLSYEQYF. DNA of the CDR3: TGTGCCAGCACCCCTAGCAGGCTATCCTACGAGCAGTACTTC.

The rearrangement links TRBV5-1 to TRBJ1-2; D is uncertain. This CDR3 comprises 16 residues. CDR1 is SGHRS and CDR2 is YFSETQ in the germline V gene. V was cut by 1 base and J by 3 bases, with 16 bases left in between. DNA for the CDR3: TGCGCCAGCAGCTTGCAGACGCCCCCGGCGGACTATGGCTACACCTTC. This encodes CASSLQTPPADYGYTF.

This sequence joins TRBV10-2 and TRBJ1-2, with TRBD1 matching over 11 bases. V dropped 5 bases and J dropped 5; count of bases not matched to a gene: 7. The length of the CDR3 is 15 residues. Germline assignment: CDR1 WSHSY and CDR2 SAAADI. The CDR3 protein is CASSTRTGGRYGYTF. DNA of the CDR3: TGCGCCAGCAGTACCAGGACAGGGGGCAGGTATGGCTACACCTTC.

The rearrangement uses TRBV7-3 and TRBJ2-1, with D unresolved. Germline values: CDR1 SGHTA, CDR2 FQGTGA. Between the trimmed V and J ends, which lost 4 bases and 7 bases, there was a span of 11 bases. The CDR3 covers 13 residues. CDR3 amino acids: CASSSSQRNEQFF. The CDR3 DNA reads TGTGCCAGCAGCTCTTCACAGAGAAATGAGCAGTTCTTC.

CDR3 nucleotides: TGTGCCAGCAGCTTGGGGGTCGATAATTCACCCCTCCACTTT. Translation gives CASSLGVDNSPLHF. The gene calls are TRBV5-4 and TRBJ1-6; no reliable D call. The germline V gene encodes CDR1 SGHNT and CDR2 YYREEE (reference sequence). This CDR3 contains 14 residues. Trimming removed 0 bases at V and 5 bases at J, with 6 bases between. Supplemented by reference TRBV5-4 and TRBJ1-6, the full variable domain reads ETGVTQSPTHLIKTRGQQVTLRCSSQSGHNTVSWYQQALGQGPQFIFQYYREEENGRGNFPPRFSGLQFPNYSSELNVNALELDDSALYLCASSLGVDNSPLHFGNGTRLTVT.

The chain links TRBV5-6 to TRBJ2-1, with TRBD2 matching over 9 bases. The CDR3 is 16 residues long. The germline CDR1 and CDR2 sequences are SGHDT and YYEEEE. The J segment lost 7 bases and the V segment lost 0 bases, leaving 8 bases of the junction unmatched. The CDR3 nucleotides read TGTGCCAGCAGCTTGGCCGGGACTAGCAGCCGAAATGAGCAGTTCTTC. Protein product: CASSLAGTSSRNEQFF.

In DNA form, the CDR3 reads TGCGCCAGCAGTGAAGTATTTCGGGGTGTCGGTGAAGCTTTCTTT. Residues: CASSEVFRGVGEAFF. This chain joins TRBV10-1 and TRBJ1-1, with D uncertain. Trimming removed 3 bases from V and 7 bases from J, with 18 bases in between. The CDR3 spans 15 residues. Germline CDR1 is WNHNN and CDR2 is SYGVQD (reference sequence).

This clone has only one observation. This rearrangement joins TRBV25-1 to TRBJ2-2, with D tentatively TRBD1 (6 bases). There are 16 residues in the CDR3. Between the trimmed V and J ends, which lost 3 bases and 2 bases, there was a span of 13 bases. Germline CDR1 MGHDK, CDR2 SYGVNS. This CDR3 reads CASSEVSGGNTGELFF. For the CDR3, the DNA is TGTGCCAGCAGTGAGGTTTCTGGGGGCAACACCGGGGAGCTGTTTTTT.

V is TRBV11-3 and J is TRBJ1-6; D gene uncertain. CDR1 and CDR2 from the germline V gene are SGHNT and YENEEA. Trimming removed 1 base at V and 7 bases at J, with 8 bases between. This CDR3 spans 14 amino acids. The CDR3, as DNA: TGTGCCAGCAGCTTAGGACGGGGAAATTCACCCCTCCACTTT. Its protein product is CASSLGRGNSPLHF.